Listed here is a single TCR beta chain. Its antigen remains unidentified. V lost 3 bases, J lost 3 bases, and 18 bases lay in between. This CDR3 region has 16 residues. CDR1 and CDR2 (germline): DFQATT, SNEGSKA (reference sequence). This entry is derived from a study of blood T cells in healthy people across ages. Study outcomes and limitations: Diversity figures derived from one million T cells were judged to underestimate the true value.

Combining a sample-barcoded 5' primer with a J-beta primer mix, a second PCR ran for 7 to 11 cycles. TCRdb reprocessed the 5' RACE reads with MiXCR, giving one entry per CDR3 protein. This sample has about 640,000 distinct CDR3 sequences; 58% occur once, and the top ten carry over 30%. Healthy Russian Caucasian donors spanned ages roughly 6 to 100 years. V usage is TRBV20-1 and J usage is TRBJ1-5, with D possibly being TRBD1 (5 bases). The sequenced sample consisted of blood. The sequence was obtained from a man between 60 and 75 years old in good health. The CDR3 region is CSASVPGQGLNQPQHF. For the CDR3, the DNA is TGCAGTGCTAGCGTCCCCGGGCAGGGCCTCAATCAGCCCCAGCATTTT.